One sample yielded the 5 T cell receptor beta chains listed below, sequenced in a study of T cells after yellow fever vaccination. Each CDR3 protein is one row after TCRdb ran MiXCR on the 5' RACE reads. The sample holds tens of thousands of distinct CDR3 sequences, about 7.7% seen once. The sample here was CD8+ T cells sorted from PBMCs, taken on the day of the yellow fever booster vaccination. The receptors shown here come from a man aged 25 to 40 who received the YFV17D yellow fever vaccine.

This clonotype was observed many times. The gene calls are TRBV30 and TRBJ1-1; no definite D call. V lost 2 bases to trimming and J lost 5 bases, with 9 bases between them. This CDR3 comprises 12 residues. Germline V gives CDR1 GTSNPN, CDR2 SVGIG (reference sequence). The chain's CDR3 is CAWSFPRTEAFF. The DNA for the CDR3 is TGTGCCTGGAGTTTTCCCCGGACTGAAGCTTTCTTT. Full variable domain (missing parts from reference TRBV30 and TRBJ1-1): SQTIHQWPATLVQPVGSPLSLECTVEGTSNPNLYWYRQAAGRGLQLLFYSVGIGQISSEVPQNLSASRPQDRQFILSSKKLLLSDSGFYLCAWSFPRTEAFFGQGTRLTVV.

This chain connects TRBV7-7 to TRBJ2-3, with TRBD2 as a possible D gene (5 bases). The germline gives CDR1 SSHAT, CDR2 FNYEAQ (reference sequence). The CDR3 is 15 residues long. The CDR3 loop is CASYHWSGRTDTQYF. The CDR3 bases are TGTGCTAGCTACCACTGGAGCGGCCGCACAGATACGCAGTATTTT.

This clonotype was seen a handful of times. V is TRBV6-2 or TRBV6-3 and J is TRBJ2-1; the D is unclear. The CDR3 sequence is 11 residues long. Trimming cost V 8 bases and J 10 bases, with 12 bases left between them. Germline-derived CDR1 and CDR2 are MNHEY and SVGEGT. The CDR3 DNA reads as TGTGCCAGCTCCCCGCTGATCGAGCAGTTCTTC. This translates into CASSPLIEQFF.

V and J are TRBV7-9 and TRBJ2-2; 12 positions match TRBD2. CDR1 and CDR2 from the germline V gene are SEHNR and FQNEAQ (reference sequence). CDR3 length: 14 amino acids. With 7 bases clipped from V and 9 bases from J, the junction kept 6 bases outside the gene matches. CDR3: CASTILAGGRELFF. CDR3 in DNA: TGTGCCAGCACCATACTAGCGGGAGGTCGGGAGCTGTTTTTT.

This clonotype was seen at least ten times. This chain uses TRBV7-9 with TRBJ2-3; D possibly corresponds to TRBD2 (5 bases). V was pared by 5 bases and J by 0 bases, with 12 bases between. This CDR3 is 15 amino acids long. Germline values: CDR1 SEHNR, CDR2 FQNEAQ (reference sequence). In nucleotides, the CDR3 is TGTGCCAGCAGCCCAACGGGATCTAGCACAGATACGCAGTATTTT. Its protein is CASSPTGSSTDTQYF.